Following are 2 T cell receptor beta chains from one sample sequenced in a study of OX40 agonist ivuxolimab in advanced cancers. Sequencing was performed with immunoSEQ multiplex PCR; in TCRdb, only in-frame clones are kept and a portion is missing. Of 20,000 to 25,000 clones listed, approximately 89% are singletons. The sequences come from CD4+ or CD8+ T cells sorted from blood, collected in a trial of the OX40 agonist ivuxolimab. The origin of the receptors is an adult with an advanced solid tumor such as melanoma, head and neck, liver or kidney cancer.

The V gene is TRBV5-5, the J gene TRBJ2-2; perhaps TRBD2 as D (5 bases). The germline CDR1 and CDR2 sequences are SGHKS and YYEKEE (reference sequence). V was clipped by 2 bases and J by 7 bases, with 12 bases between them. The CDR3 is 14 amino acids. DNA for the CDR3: TGTGCCAGCAGCTTCCCCGCTGGAGGCGGGGAGCTGTTTTTT. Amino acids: CASSFPAGGGELFF.

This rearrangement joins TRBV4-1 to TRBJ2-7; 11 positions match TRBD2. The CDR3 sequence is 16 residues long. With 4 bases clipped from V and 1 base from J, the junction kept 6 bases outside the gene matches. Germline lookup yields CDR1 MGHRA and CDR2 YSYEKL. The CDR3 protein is CASSPPTSGGSYEQYF. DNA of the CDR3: TGCGCCAGCAGCCCACCAACTAGCGGGGGATCCTACGAGCAGTACTTC.